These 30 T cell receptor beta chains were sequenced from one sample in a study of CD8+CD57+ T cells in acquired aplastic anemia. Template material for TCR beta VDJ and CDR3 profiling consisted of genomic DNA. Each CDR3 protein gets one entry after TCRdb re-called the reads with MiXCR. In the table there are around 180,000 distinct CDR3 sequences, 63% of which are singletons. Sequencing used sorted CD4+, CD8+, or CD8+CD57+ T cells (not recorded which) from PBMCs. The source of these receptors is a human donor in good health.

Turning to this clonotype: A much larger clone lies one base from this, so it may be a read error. The CDR3 DNA sequence: TGCGCCAGCAGCCGAGTAGCGGGAGAAGGTGAGCAGTTCTTC. Translation: CASSRVAGEGEQFF. The chain links TRBV4-1 to TRBJ2-1; 9 bases fit TRBD2. Looked up from germline, CDR1 is MGHRA and CDR2 is YSYEKL. The junction had 7 bases not matched to a gene; V was cut back by 4 bases and J by 9 bases. The CDR3 length is 14 residues.

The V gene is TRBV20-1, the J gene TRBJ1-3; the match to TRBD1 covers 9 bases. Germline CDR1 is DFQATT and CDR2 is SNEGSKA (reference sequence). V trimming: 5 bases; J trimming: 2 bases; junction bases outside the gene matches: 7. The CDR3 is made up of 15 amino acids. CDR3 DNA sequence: TGCAGTGCTGCACACCGGGACAGGGCTGGAAACACCATATATTTT. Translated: CSAAHRDRAGNTIYF.

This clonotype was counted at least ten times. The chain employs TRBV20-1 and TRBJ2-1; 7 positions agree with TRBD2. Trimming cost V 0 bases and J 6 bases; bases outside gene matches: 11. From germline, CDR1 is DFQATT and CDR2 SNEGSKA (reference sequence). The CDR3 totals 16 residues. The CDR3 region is CSARESRSGMINEQFF. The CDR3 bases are TGCAGTGCTAGAGAGTCACGAAGCGGGATGATCAATGAGCAGTTCTTC.

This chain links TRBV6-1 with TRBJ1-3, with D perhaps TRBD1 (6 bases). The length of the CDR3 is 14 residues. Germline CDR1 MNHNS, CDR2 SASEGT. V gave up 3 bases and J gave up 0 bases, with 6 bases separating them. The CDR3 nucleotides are TGTGCCAGCAGTGAGGGACACTCTGGAAACACCATATATTTT. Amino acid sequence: CASSEGHSGNTIYF.

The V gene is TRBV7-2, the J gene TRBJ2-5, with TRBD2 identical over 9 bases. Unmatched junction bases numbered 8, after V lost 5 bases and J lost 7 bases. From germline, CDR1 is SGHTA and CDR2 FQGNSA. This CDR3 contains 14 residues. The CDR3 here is CASSPQTSGGTQYF. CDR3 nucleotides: TGTGCCAGCAGCCCCCAGACTAGCGGAGGGACCCAGTACTTC. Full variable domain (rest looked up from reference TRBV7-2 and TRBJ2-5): GAGVSQSPSNKVTEKGKDVELRCDPISGHTALYWYRQSLGQGLEFLIYFQGNSAPDKSGLPSDRFSAERTGGSVSTLTIQRTQQEDSAVYLCASSPQTSGGTQYFGPGTRLLVL.

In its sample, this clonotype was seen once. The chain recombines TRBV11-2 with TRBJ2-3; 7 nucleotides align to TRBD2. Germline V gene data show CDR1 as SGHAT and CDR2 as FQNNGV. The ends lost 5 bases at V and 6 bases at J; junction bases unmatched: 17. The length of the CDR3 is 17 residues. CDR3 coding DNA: TGTGCCAGCAGCGTGACTAGCCGGCTATATGGGGCGGATACGCAGTATTTT. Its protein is CASSVTSRLYGADTQYF.

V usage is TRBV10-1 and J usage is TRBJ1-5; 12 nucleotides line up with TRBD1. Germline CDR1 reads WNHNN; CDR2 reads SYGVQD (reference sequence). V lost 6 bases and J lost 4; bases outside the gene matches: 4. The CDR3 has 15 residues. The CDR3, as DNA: TGCGCCAGCAGGCCGGGACAGGGGGCGAATCAGCCCCAGCATTTT. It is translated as CASRPGQGANQPQHF.

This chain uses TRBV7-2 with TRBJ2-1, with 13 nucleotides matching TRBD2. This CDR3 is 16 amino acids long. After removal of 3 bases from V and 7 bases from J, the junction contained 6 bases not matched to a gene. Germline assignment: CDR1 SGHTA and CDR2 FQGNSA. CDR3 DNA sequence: TGTGCCAGCAGCTTGACTAGCGGGAGGCCGGGGAATGAGCAGTTCTTC. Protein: CASSLTSGRPGNEQFF.

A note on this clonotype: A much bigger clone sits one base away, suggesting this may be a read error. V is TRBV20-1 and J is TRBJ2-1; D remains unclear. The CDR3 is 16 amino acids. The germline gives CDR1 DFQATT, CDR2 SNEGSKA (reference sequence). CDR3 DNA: TGCAGTGCTAGAGATAATCTAGTGGTCACCTACAATGGGCAGTTCTTC. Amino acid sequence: CSARDNLVVTYNGQFF.

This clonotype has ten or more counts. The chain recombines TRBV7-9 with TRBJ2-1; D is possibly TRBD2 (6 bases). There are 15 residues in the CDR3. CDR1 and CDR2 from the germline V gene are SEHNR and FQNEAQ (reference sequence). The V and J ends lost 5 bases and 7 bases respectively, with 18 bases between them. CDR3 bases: TGTGCCAGCAGCGGCCGGGACTTCGGGGAGAATGAGCAGTTCTTC. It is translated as CASSGRDFGENEQFF.

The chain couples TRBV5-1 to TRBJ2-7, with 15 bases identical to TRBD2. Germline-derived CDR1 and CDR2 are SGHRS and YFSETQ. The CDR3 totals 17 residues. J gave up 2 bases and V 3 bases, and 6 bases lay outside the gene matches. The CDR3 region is CASSSGLAGGGTYEQYF. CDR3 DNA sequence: TGCGCCAGCAGCTCCGGACTAGCGGGAGGGGGGACCTACGAGCAGTACTTC.

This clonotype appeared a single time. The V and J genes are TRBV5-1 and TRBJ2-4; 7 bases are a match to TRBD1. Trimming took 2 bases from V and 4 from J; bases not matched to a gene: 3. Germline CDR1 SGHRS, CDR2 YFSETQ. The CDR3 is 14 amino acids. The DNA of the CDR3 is TGCGCCAGCAGCTTCGGGACAGCTAAAAACATTCAGTACTTC. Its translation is CASSFGTAKNIQYF. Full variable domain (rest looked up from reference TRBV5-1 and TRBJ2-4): KAGVTQTPRYLIKTRGQQVTLSCSPISGHRSVSWYQQTPGQGLQFLFEYFSETQRNKGNFPGRFSGRQFSNSRSEMNVSTLELGDSALYLCASSFGTAKNIQYFGAGTRLSVL.

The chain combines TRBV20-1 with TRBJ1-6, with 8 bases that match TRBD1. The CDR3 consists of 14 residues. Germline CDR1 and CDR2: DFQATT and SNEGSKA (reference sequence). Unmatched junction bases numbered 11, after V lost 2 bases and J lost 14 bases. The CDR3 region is CSARLTGGERSLHF. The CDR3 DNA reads TGCAGTGCTAGACTAACAGGGGGAGAGAGATCCCTCCACTTT.

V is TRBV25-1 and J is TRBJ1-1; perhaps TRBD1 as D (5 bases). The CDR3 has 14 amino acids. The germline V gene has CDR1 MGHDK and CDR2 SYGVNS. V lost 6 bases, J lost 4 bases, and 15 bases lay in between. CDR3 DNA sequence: TGTGCCAGCAGCGTGGGGAGGGGAGTCACTGAAGCTTTCTTT. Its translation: CASSVGRGVTEAFF.

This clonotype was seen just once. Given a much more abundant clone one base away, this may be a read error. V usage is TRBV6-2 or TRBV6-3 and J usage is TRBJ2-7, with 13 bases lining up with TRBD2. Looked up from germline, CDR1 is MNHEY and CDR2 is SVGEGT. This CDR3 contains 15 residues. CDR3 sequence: CASSYGLAGVLGQHF. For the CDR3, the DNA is TGTGCCAGCAGTTACGGACTAGCGGGAGTTCTCGGGCAGCACTTC.

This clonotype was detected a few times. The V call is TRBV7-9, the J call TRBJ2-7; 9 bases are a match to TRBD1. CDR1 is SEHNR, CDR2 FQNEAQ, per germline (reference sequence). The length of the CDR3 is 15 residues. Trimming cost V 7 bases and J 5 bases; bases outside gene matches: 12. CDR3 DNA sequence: TGTGCCAGCACCCGAACAGGGGGCGCATCTGACGAGCAGTACTTC. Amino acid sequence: CASTRTGGASDEQYF. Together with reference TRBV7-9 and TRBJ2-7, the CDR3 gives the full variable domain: DTGVSQNPRHKITKRGQNVTFRCDPISEHNRLYWYRQTLGQGPEFLTYFQNEAQLEKSRLLSDRFSAERPKGSFSTLEIQRTEQGDSAMYLCASTRTGGASDEQYFGPGTRLTVT.

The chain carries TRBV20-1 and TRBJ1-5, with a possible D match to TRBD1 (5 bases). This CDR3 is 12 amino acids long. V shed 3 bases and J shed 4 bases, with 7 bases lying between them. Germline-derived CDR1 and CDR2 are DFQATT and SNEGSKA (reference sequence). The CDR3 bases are TGCAGTGCTAGTCCAGGGAATCAGCCCCAGCATTTT. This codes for CSASPGNQPQHF.

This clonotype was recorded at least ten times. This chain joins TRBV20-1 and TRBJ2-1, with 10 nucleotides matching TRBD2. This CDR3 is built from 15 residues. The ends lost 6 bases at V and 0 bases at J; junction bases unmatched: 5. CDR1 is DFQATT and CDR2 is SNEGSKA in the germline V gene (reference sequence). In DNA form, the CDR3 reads TGCAGTGCAGGGGCTAGCGGGAGCTCCTACAATGAGCAGTTCTTC. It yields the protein CSAGASGSSYNEQFF.

In DNA, the CDR3 is TGTGCCAGCAGCGCACCGGGGAGCGGTAGCTCCTACGAGCAGTACTTC. Its protein product is CASSAPGSGSSYEQYF. The chain links TRBV9 to TRBJ2-7, with a weak D call TRBD2 (5 bases). This CDR3 spans 16 amino acids. Germline V CDR1 and CDR2: SGDLS, YYNGEE. The V end lost 3 bases, the J end lost 0 bases, and 16 bases lay between the germline ends.

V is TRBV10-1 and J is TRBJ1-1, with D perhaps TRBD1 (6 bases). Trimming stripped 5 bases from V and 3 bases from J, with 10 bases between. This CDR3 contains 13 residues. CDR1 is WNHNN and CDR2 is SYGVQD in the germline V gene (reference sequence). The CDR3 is CASSTGWDTEAFF. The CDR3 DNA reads TGCGCCAGCAGTACAGGGTGGGACACTGAAGCTTTCTTT.

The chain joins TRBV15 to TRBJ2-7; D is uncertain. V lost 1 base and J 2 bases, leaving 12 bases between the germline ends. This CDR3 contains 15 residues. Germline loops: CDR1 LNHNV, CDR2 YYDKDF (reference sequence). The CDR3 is CATSRGGSGPYEQYF. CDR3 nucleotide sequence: TGTGCCACCAGCAGAGGGGGTTCGGGCCCCTACGAGCAGTACTTC.

This chain's CDR3 is CSAGTGADTQYF. CDR3 DNA: TGCAGTGCCGGAACGGGGGCAGATACGCAGTATTTT. V is TRBV20-1 and J is TRBJ2-3, with a tentative D call TRBD2 (6 bases). The V gene lost 6 bases and the J gene lost 4 bases, with 11 bases spanning the gap. CDR1 and CDR2 from the germline V gene are DFQATT and SNEGSKA (reference sequence). This CDR3 comprises 12 residues.

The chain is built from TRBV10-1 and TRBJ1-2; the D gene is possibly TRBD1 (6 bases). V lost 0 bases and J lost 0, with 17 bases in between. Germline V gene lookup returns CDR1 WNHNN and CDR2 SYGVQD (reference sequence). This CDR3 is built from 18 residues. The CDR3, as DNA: TGCGCCAGCAGTGAGTCTACCCACTTTAGGACAGCTAACTATGGCTACACCTTC. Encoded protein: CASSESTHFRTANYGYTF.

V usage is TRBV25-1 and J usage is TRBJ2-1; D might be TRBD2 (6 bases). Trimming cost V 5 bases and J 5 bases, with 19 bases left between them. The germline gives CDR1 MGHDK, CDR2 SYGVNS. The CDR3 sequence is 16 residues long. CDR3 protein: CASSIFAMGLHNEQFF. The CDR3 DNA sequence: TGTGCCAGCAGTATATTTGCCATGGGACTCCACAATGAGCAGTTCTTC.

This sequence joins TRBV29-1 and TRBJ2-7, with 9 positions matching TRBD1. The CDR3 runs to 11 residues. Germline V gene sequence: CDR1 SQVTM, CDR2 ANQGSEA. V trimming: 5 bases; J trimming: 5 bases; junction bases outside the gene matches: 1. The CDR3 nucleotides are TGCAGCGTTCGGACAGGGGACGAGCAGTACTTC. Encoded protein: CSVRTGDEQYF.

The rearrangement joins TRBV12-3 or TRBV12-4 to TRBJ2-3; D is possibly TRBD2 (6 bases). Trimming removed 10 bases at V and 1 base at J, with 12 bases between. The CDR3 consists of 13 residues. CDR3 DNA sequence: TGTGCCACTGGGGGAGGAGGCACAGATACGCAGTATTTT. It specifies CATGGGGTDTQYF.

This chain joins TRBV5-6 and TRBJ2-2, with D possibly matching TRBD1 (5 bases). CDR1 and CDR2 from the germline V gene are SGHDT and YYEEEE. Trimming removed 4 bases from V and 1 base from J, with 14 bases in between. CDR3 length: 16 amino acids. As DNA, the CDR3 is TGTGCCAGCAGCCCACGGACACGGATGAACACCGGGGAGCTGTTTTTT. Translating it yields CASSPRTRMNTGELFF.

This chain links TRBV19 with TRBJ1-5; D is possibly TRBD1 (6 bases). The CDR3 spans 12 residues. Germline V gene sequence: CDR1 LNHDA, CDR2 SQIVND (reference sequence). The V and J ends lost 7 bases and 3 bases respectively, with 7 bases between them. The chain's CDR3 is CASNRVNQPQHF. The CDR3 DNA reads TGTGCCAGTAACAGGGTCAATCAGCCCCAGCATTTT.

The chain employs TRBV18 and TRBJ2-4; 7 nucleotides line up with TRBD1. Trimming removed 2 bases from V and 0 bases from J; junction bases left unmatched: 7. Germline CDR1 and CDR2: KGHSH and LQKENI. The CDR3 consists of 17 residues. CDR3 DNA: TGTGCCAGCTCACCAGGGACAGCGGAGCTAGCCAAAAACATTCAGTACTTC. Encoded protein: CASSPGTAELAKNIQYF.

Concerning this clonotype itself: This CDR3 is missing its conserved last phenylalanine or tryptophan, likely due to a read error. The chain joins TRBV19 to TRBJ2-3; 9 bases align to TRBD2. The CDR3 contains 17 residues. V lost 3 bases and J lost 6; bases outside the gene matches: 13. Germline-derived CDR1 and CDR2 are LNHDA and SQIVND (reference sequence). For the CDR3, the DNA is TGTGCCAGTAGTATGGATTCAGCGGGAGGTGGGACGGATACGCAGTATCTT. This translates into CASSMDSAGGGTDTQYL.